Listed below are T cell receptor beta chains from one sample, sequenced in a study of T cells in Graves' hyperthyroidism and ophthalmopathy. Each CDR3 protein is one row after TCRdb ran MiXCR on the multiplex PCR reads. The table lists 490,000 or so distinct CDR3 sequences, around 15% of them singletons. The sequenced sample consisted of blood. These receptors all stem from a woman aged 25-40 years with Graves' ophthalmopathy. CDR3s leave out the opening cysteine and the closing phenylalanine or tryptophan.

>TRBV11-2
ASSTNSGRTRNEQF
>TRBV15
ATSRDRAGNEQF
>TRBV6-5
ASRYGQATGELF
>TRBV12-3/TRBV12-4
ASSYGKGRDSNQPQH
>TRBV7-2
ASSASGTPNTGELF
>TRBV7-2
ASSLSWRTSYEQY
>TRBV7-2
ASSQTFGETQY
>TRBV20-1
SARRGSWLF
>TRBV7-2
ASSIILYNEQF
>TRBV7-2
ASSTHRGAQPQH
>TRBV4-2
ASSPPGLRPSNEQF
>TRBV29-1
SVETDRGRGETQY
>TRBV2
ASSENWSSYEQY
>TRBV11-2
ASSLDRAFVYEKLF
>TRBV16
ASSPWTGPYGYT
>TRBV9
ACSVDSYNEQF
>TRBV29-1
SVTGDNEQF
>TRBV5-6
ASTSLRGQWQNSNQPQH
>TRBV7-9
ASSLLPGQGTLTGELF
>TRBV27
ASSSPGLAGGPSVYHEQF
>TRBV20-1
SARAVGMNTEAF
>TRBV10-3
AISLDYGYT
>TRBV5-1
ASSSLGLAGGADTQY
>TRBV19
ASSMTGHSQETQY
>TRBV7-4
ASSQRGQEETQY
>TRBV6-1
ASRIGKESGYT
>TRBV6-2/TRBV6-3
ASSTFDGYQETQY
>TRBV7-2
ASSKTLLAGPY
>TRBV19
ASRPGQLSREQY
>TRBV6-5
ASSGGTGGEETQY
>TRBV12-3/TRBV12-4
ATLDRGGEKLF
>TRBV5-1
ASSLETASTDTQY
>TRBV20-1
SARKIPAGPTDTQY
>TRBV7-9
ASSLTLGGDYEQY
>TRBV6-2/TRBV6-3
ASRPPTGNTGELF
>TRBV24-1
ATSDLPSGKIADTQY
>TRBV6-1
ASSQSGTGSNQPQH
>TRBV6-2/TRBV6-3
ASSSNLYYEQY
>TRBV7-9
ASSLEGADSYEQY
>TRBV29-1
SVEAILWNGYT
>TRBV20-1
SASPDPRTYEQY
>TRBV9
ASSVGQDNNEQY
>TRBV20-1
SARPSTGRDEQF
>TRBV12-5
ASGVDSPSTDTQY
>TRBV18
ASSPQGGHYEQY
>TRBV28
ASSWDLGGDEQY
>TRBV5-1
ASSFSSTSGPSPEQF
>TRBV12-5
ASSPGQPQETQY
>TRBV6-1
ATQGLPNEQF
>TRBV6-9
ASSFSGRQETQY
>TRBV6-1
ASSAKGGRSPLH
>TRBV20-1
SARVGTSGSSYNEQF
>TRBV12-3/TRBV12-4
ASSFFDSTDTQY
>TRBV12-3/TRBV12-4
ASSLVGLAGGEQY
>TRBV28
ASRAGSEKTQY
>TRBV28
ASSPWDRGYNEQF
>TRBV11-2
ASSPYPDRPYEQY
>TRBV20-1
SASLLAGVDGELF
>TRBV12-3/TRBV12-4
ASSLRDRGYNEQF